The 5 T cell receptor beta chains given below trace back to one sample, sequenced in a study of cytomegalovirus exposure and HLA in healthy donors. PCR was performed using 60 Vbeta and 13 Jbeta primers. Generated by immunoSEQ multiplex PCR, the TCRdb table keeps only in-frame clones and is missing some. The table lists some 240,000 clones, 85% to 95% of them singletons. The sample comprised PBMCs. All receptors come from a girl aged 2-10 years in good health and CMV-seronegative.

V and J are TRBV5-4 and TRBJ2-1; 13 bases match TRBD2. Germline values: CDR1 SGHNT, CDR2 YYREEE (reference sequence). The CDR3 is 16 amino acids. V lost 4 bases to trimming and J lost 2 bases; unmatched junction nucleotides: 3. CDR3 in DNA: TGTGCCAGCAGCCCGGGGACTAGCGGGGCCTACAATGAGCAGTTCTTC. Its translation: CASSPGTSGAYNEQFF.

V is TRBV19 and J is TRBJ2-3, with 11 bases identical to TRBD2. V lost 5 bases to trimming and J lost 2 bases; unmatched junction nucleotides: 9. CDR3 length equals 17 residues. Germline CDR1 reads LNHDA; CDR2 reads SQIVND (reference sequence). The CDR3 DNA follows: TGTGCCAGTAGTGGGACCCGACTAGCGGGAAACACAGATACGCAGTATTTT. This encodes CASSGTRLAGNTDTQYF.

V and J are TRBV11-2 and TRBJ1-4, with D perhaps TRBD1 (5 bases). The CDR3 covers 17 residues. Trimming left V 5 bases short and J 0 bases short, with 16 bases between. Germline CDR1 reads SGHAT; CDR2 reads FQNNGV. CDR3 coding DNA: TGTGCCAGCAGCCTACACGGGGGACCGTCAACTAATGAAAAACTGTTTTTT. Amino acid sequence: CASSLHGGPSTNEKLFF.

This clone has a single count. V is TRBV7-6 and J is TRBJ2-7; 7 bases match TRBD1. This CDR3 spans 16 amino acids. CDR1 SGHVS and CDR2 FNYEAQ come from the germline V gene. With 1 base clipped from V and 2 bases from J, the junction kept 8 bases outside the gene matches. The CDR3 spells CASSLVRDRAPYEQYF. The CDR3 DNA follows: TGTGCCAGCAGCTTAGTTCGTGACAGGGCGCCCTACGAGCAGTACTTC. The variable domain in full, with the rest retrieved from reference TRBV7-6 and TRBJ2-7, is GAGVSQSPRYKVTKRGQDVALRCDPISGHVSLYWYRQALGQGPEFLTYFNYEAQQDKSGLPNDRFSAERPEGSISTLTIQRTEQRDSAMYRCASSLVRDRAPYEQYFGPGTRLTVT.

The CDR3 sequence is CASSRTGDYEQYF. CDR3 nucleotide sequence: TGTGCCAGCAGCAGGACAGGGGACTACGAGCAGTACTTC. The genes are TRBV6-1 and TRBJ2-7; 9 nucleotides agree with TRBD1. V dropped 6 bases and J dropped 3; count of bases not matched to a gene: 3. Germline CDR1 is MNHNS and CDR2 is SASEGT. This CDR3 is built from 13 residues.